This T cell receptor (beta chain) is from a study of cytotoxic CD8 clonotypes in ibrutinib-treated CLL. Looking at the study overall: In all, 10 to 11 patients were relapsed/refractory, some 16 were treatment-naive and roughly 18 were IGHV unmutated. Overall study findings and caveats: Whereas clonality rose at ibrutinib response, it declined toward baseline at progression.

This CDR3 contains 13 residues. CDR1 SGHTA and CDR2 FQGTGA come from the germline V gene. The V and J ends lost 5 bases and 6 bases respectively, with 10 bases between them. Profiling relied on immunoSEQ multiplex PCR, and the TCRdb table lists in-frame clones only, not all of them. The sample records about 17,000 clones, about 61% being singletons. As regards this clone: Antigen unknown.

The TCR sequence derives from a human donor with chronic lymphocytic leukemia. The chain uses TRBV7-3 and TRBJ2-2; no reliable D call. Sample: PBMCs, taken after 12 months of ibrutinib treatment. This CDR3 is CASSPYVAGELFF. In nucleotides, the CDR3 is TGTGCCAGCAGCCCCTACGTCGCCGGGGAGCTGTTTTTT.